The clone carrying this TCR beta chain appeared a few times. An end of the junction differs from the germline gene, which may be a read error. These data come from a study of early T cells in non-severe SARS-CoV-2 infection. In TCRdb, the 5' RACE reads were re-called with MiXCR into one record per CDR3 protein. The sample lists fewer than 120,000 distinct CDR3 sequences; roughly 12% were seen once. CDR3 size: 11 residues. The origin of this receptor is an adult who was a healthcare worker with PCR-confirmed SARS-CoV-2 infection or an uninfected control (not recorded which). The source was whole blood, collected at baseline. The chain combines TRBV12-3 or TRBV12-4 with TRBJ1-3, with a possible D match to TRBD1 (5 bases). CDR3 amino acids: CASSLGPTKDF. CDR3 in DNA: TGTGCCAGCAGTCTGGGACCCACTAAAGATTTT.